This T cell receptor (beta chain) was documented in a study of T cells in Graves' hyperthyroidism and ophthalmopathy. Investigators excluded patients with uncontrolled infection, other autoimmune disease, pregnancy or lactation. Thyroid ultrasound and orbital computed tomography, with clinical symptoms and serum thyroxine and TRAb, informed diagnoses. This sample holds PBMCs from 10 ml fresh peripheral blood. Researchers took RNA transcripts and amplified the TCR beta CDR3 regions from them. Using the HTBI primer set, a first-round RT-PCR was run on the TCR CDR3. Using its own MiXCR run on the multiplex PCR reads, TCRdb lists one record per CDR3 protein. The sample consists of around 690,000 distinct CDR3 sequences, 15% to 20% of them appearing once. Remarks on this clonotype: At one end, the junction sequence differs from germline, possibly due to a read error.

Material: blood. This TCR came from a man aged 50-59 years with Graves' hyperthyroidism.

CDR3 DNA sequence: TGTGCCAGCAGCTTAGATCTCCTAGCGGGAGGGTACCTCTCCTACGGGCAGTACTTC. Translating gives CASSLDLLAGGYLSYGQYF. J is TRBJ2-7 and V is TRBV11-2, with 12 bases aligning to TRBD2. Germline values: CDR1 SGHAT, CDR2 FQNNGV. CDR3 length: 19 amino acids.